This T cell receptor (beta chain) was observed in a study of blood T cell repertoires in COVID-19. Trimming took 2 bases from V and 5 from J, leaving 18 bases between them. CDR3 length equals 16 residues. Germline lookup yields CDR1 MNHEY and CDR2 SVGEGT. Libraries were prepared by immunoSEQ multiplex PCR; TCRdb keeps only in-frame clonotypes and omits some of them. The sample lists about 110,000 clones, under 75% occurring once. The TCR was taken from an older man with acute or convalescent COVID-19. The chain couples TRBV6-2 or TRBV6-3 to TRBJ1-2, with D tentatively TRBD1 (6 bases). The specimen sequenced was peripheral blood. CDR3 region: CASSYTRGGLSYGYTF. The CDR3 region has the DNA TGTGCCAGCAGTTACACCAGGGGTGGACTCTCTTATGGCTACACCTTC.